The T cell receptor (beta chain) described here comes from a study of blood T cell repertoires in COVID-19. Only in-frame clones appear in the TCRdb table, and some are missing; sequencing was by immunoSEQ multiplex PCR. The sample includes more than 300,000 clones, 85% to 90% of them seen just once. The CDR3 sequence is 14 residues long. The rearrangement joins TRBV21-1 to TRBJ1-1; whether TRBD1, the table's D call, matches the DNA was not checked. TRBV21-1 is noted as a pseudogene. Sample: peripheral blood. The source of this sequence is an older woman with COVID-19, enrolled during active disease. The CDR3 is CASTPSSRAVYAFF. The CDR3 nucleotides read TGTGCCAGCACCCCCTCAAGCAGGGCCGTGTACGCTTTCTTT.